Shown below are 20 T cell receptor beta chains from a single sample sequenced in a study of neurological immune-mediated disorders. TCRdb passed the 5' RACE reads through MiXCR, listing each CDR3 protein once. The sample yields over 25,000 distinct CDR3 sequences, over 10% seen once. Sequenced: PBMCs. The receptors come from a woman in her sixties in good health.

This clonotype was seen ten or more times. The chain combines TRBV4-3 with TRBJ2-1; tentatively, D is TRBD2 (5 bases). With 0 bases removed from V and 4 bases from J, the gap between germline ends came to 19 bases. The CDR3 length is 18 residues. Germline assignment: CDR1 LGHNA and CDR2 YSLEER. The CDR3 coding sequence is TGCGCCAGCAGCCAAGATGGATGGGAGCCGCTCAATTACAATGAGCAGTTCTTC. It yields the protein CASSQDGWEPLNYNEQFF.

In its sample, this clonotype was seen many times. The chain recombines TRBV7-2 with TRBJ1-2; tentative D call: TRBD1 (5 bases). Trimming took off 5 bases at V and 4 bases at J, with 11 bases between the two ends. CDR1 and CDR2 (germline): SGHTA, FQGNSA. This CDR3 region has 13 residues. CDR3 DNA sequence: TGTGCCAGCAGCCCCTCCGGGGGCTATGGCTACACCTTC. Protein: CASSPSGGYGYTF.

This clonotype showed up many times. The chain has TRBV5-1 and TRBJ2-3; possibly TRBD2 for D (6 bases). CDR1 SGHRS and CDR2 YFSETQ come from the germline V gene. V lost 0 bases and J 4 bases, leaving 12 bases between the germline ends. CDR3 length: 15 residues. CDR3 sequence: CASSLAAGVSDTQYF. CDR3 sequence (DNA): TGCGCCAGCAGCTTGGCAGCGGGCGTCTCAGATACGCAGTATTTT. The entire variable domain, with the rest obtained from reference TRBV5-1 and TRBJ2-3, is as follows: KAGVTQTPRYLIKTRGQQVTLSCSPISGHRSVSWYQQTPGQGLQFLFEYFSETQRNKGNFPGRFSGRQFSNSRSEMNVSTLELGDSALYLCASSLAAGVSDTQYFGPGTRLTVL.

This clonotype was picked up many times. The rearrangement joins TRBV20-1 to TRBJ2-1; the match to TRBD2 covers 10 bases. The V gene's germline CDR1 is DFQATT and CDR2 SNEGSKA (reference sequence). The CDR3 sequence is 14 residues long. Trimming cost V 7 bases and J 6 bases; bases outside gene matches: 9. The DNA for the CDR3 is TGCAGTGGGGCCGGGACTAGCGACTTCAATGAGCAGTTCTTC. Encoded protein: CSGAGTSDFNEQFF.

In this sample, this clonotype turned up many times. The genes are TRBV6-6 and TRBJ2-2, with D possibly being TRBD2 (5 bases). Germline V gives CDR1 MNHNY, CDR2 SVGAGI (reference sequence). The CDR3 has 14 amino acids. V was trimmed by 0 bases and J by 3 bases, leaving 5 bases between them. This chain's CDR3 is CASSYSRDTGELFF. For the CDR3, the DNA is TGTGCCAGCAGTTACTCGCGGGACACCGGGGAGCTGTTTTTT.

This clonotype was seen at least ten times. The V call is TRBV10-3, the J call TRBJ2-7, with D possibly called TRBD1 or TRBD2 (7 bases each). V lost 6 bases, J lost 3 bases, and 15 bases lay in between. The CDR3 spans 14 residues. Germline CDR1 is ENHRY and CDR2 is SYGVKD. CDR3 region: CAIRASGTDYEQYF. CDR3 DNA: TGTGCCATCAGGGCAAGCGGGACAGACTACGAGCAGTACTTC.

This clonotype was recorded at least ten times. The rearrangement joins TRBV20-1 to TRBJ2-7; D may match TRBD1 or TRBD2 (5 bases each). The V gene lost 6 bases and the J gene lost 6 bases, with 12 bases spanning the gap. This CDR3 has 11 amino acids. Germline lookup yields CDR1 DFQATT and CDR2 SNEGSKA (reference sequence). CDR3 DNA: TGCAGTGCCAACCCAGGGACCGAGCAGTACTTC. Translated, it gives CSANPGTEQYF.

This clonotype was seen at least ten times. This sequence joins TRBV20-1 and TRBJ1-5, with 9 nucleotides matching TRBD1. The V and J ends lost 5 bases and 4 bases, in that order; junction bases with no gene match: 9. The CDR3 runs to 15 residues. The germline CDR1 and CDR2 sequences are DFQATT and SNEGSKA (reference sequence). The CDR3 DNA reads TGCAGTGCTGGGGACAGGGCCGGAGTTAATCAGCCCCAGCATTTT. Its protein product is CSAGDRAGVNQPQHF.

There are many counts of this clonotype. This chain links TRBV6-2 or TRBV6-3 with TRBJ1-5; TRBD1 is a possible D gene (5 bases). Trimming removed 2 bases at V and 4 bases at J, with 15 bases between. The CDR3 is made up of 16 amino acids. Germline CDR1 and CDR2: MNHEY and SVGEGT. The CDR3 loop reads CASSYGVEGSNQPQHF. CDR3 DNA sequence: TGTGCCAGCAGTTACGGGGTCGAGGGGTCGAATCAGCCCCAGCATTTT.

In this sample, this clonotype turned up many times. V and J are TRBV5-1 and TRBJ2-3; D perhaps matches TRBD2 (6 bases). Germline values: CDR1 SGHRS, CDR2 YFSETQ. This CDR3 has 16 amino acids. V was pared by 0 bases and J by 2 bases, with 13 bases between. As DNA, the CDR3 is TGCGCCAGCAGCTTGGAGTCTAGCGTTTACACAGATACGCAGTATTTT. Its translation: CASSLESSVYTDTQYF.

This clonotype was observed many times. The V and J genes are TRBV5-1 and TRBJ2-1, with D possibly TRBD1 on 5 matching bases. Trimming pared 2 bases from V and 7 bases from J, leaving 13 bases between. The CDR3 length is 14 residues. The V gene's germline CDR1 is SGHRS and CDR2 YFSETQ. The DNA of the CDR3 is TGCGCCAGCAGCTTCTTGCAGGGTGTTAATGAGCAGTTCTTC. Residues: CASSFLQGVNEQFF.

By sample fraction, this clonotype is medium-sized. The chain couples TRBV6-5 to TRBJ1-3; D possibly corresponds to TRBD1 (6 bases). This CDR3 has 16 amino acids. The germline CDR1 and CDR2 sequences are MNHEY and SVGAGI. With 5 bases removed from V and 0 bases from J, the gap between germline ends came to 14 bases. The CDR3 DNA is TGTGCCAGCAGTCTCAACAGGGAACCCTCTGGAAACACCATATATTTT. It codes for CASSLNREPSGNTIYF.

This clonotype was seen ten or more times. The CDR3 sequence is CASSGSYNEQFF. The CDR3 DNA is TGTGCCAGCAGCGGTTCCTACAATGAGCAGTTCTTC. This rearrangement joins TRBV9 to TRBJ2-1; D call uncertain. CDR1 and CDR2 from the germline V gene are SGDLS and YYNGEE. The CDR3 spans 12 residues. V was clipped by 3 bases and J by 1 base, with 2 bases between them.

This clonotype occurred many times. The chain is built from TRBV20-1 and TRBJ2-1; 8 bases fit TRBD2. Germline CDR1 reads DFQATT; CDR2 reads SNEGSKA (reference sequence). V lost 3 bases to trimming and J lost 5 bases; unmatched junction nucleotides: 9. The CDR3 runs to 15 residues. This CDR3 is CSARLAGRDNNEQFF. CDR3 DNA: TGCAGTGCTAGGTTAGCGGGGCGGGATAACAATGAGCAGTTCTTC.

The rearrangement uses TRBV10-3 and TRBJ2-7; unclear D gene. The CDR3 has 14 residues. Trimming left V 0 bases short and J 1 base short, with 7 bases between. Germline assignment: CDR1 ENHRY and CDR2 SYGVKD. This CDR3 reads CAISESVRSYEQYF. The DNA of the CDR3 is TGTGCCATCAGTGAGTCGGTACGGTCCTACGAGCAGTACTTC.

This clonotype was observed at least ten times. CDR3 region: CASSQGTSGGGYNEQFF. CDR3 DNA: TGTGCCAGCAGTCAAGGGACTAGCGGGGGGGGCTACAATGAGCAGTTCTTC. This chain uses TRBV12-3 or TRBV12-4 with TRBJ2-1; 16 bases match TRBD2. The CDR3 contains 17 residues. V lost 5 bases and J lost 3; bases outside the gene matches: 4.

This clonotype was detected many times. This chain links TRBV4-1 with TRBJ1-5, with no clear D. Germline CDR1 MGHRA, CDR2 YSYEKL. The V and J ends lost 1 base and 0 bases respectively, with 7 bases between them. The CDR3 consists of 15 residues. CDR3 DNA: TGCGCCAGCAGCCAAGTAGTGACTAGCAATCAGCCCCAGCATTTT. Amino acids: CASSQVVTSNQPQHF.

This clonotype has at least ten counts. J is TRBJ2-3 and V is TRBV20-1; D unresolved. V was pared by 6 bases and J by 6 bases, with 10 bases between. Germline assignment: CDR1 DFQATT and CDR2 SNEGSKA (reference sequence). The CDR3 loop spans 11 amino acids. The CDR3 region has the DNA TGCAGTGCCGGAAGGTCCGATACGCAGTATTTT. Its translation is CSAGRSDTQYF.

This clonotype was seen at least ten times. The CDR3 DNA reads as TGCGCCAGCAGCTTGGGAGGGGAATCGGCCTACAATGAGCAGTTCTTC. As protein: CASSLGGESAYNEQFF. The chain employs TRBV5-1 and TRBJ2-1; the D call may be TRBD1 or TRBD2 (5 bases each). Trimming removed 0 bases at V and 2 bases at J, with 12 bases between. Germline V gene sequence: CDR1 SGHRS, CDR2 YFSETQ. The CDR3 has 16 amino acids.

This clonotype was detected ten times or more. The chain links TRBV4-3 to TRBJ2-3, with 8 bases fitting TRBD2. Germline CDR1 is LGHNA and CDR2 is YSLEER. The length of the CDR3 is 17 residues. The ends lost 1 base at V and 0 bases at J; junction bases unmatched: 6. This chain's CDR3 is CASSQGPSGLSTDTQYF. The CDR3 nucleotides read TGCGCCAGCAGCCAAGGCCCTAGCGGGCTGAGCACAGATACGCAGTATTTT.